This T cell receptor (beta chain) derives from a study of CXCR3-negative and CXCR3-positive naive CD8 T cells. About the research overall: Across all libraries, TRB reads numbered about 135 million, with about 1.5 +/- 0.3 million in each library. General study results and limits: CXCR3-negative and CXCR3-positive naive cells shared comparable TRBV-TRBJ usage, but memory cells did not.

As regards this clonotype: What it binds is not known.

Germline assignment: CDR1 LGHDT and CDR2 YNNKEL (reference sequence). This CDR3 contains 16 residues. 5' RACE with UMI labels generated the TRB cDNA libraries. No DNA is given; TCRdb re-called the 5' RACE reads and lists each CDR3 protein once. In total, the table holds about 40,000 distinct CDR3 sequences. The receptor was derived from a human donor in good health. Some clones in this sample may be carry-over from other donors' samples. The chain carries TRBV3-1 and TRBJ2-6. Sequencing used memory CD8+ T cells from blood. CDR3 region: CASSQDRTSGANVLTF.